The rows below give T cell receptor beta chains drawn from one sample of a study of T-cell reconstitution after alpha-beta-depleted transplantation in children. TCRdb ran MiXCR on the PCR reads and lists one entry per CDR3 protein. The sample has about 210,000 distinct CDR3 sequences, approximately 17% seen once. The source material was PBMCs, mostly from graft donor cells, sampled 360 days after TCRalphabeta/CD19-depleted stem cell transplant. These TCRs come from a male patient aged 2-15 years who had a stem cell transplant for acute lymphoblastic leukemia, so the T cells may come from the graft donor. The CDR3 runs from the conserved cysteine through the conserved F or W.

v_call cdr3_aa
TRBV5-1 CASSSRQGVVDTQYF
TRBV4-2 CASSPVEDTQYF
TRBV30 CAWRVTSYEQYF
TRBV12-3/TRBV12-4 CASSQGVLAKNIQYF
TRBV12-3/TRBV12-4 CASSHSGGKPDTQYF
TRBV10-3 CAISAGGITDTQYF
TRBV12-3/TRBV12-4 CATSAGNSGNTIYF
TRBV24-1 CATSESREYF
TRBV4-1 CASSQEQSSYEQYF
TRBV11-2 CASSTYHGGSYEQYF
TRBV3-1 CASSQESRLYEQYF
TRBV5-1 CASSSPGREYNEQFF
TRBV7-2 CASSFQVGGTDTQYF
TRBV24-1 CATSDLVGANYNEQFF
TRBV7-8 CASSLVGTPYSYEQYF
TRBV7-9 CASSWGWGAYEQYF
TRBV12-3/TRBV12-4 CASSLQQGDTEAFF
TRBV4-2 CASSHDLQGYEQYF
TRBV10-3 CAISGSSGNTIYF
TRBV3-1 CASSQGSGPQRGEQFF
TRBV11-2 CASSPAQGTEAFF
TRBV6-6 CASSSHSDTQYF
TRBV12-3/TRBV12-4 CATTFRPDIISTDTQYF
TRBV15 CATSRETGDNEKLFF
TRBV12-3/TRBV12-4 CASSPTRQGVGSYGYTF
TRBV3-1 CASSPRTQPGDNEQFF
TRBV3-1 CASSQINEQFF
TRBV10-1 CASSESGQGGNEQFF
TRBV24-1 CATSEPDRRNTGELFF
TRBV6-1 CASTDIGSDTQYF
TRBV10-3 CAISVSQGPYEQYF
TRBV20-1 CSAIGLASGNSYEQYF